This T cell receptor beta chain was sequenced during a study of blood T cell repertoires in COVID-19. The repertoire was sequenced with immunoSEQ multiplex PCR; TCRdb's copy has only in-frame clones and lacks some. The sample shows about 37,000 clones, 75% to 85% of them seen only once. Germline V gene sequence: CDR1 SQVTM, CDR2 ANQGSEA. The CDR3 length is 14 residues. J gave up 2 bases and V 6 bases, and 7 bases lay outside the gene matches. Sequenced material: peripheral blood. This clonotype was sampled from a woman between 70 and 85 years old with acute or convalescent COVID-19. The J gene is TRBJ2-3, the V gene TRBV29-1; 8 nucleotides match TRBD1. The CDR3 DNA follows: TGCAGCGTCCTGGACAGGGCCTTCACAGATACGCAGTATTTT. Translation gives CSVLDRAFTDTQYF.